This record looks at one TCR beta chain sequence and its context. Participants spanned ages about 18 to 90 years and resided in about two dozen US areas. Participant reports of clinical history set cohort assignment. These data come from a study of blood T cell repertoires in COVID-19. Study at large: From the United States, Italy and Spain came samples of acute and convalescent COVID-19.

CDR1 and CDR2 (germline): KGHSY, FQNENV. This CDR3 has 14 amino acids. Trimming took off 5 bases at V and 7 bases at J, with 14 bases between the two ends. Profiling relied on immunoSEQ multiplex PCR, and the TCRdb table lists in-frame clones only, not all of them. Among 130,000 or so clones, roughly 80% were seen once, and the ten largest hold around 8.4%. The receptor was isolated from a man aged 45 to 65 who had recovered from COVID-19. V and J are TRBV16 and TRBJ1-4, with TRBD1 as a possible D gene (5 bases). Specimen: PBMCs or T cells enriched from blood (not recorded which). This chain's CDR3 is CASSWQGTGEKLFF. The DNA for the CDR3 is TGTGCCAGCAGCTGGCAGGGTACTGGTGAAAAACTGTTTTTT. The variable domain in full, completed from reference TRBV16 and TRBJ1-4, reads GEEVAQTPKHLVRGEGQKAKLYCAPIKGHSYVFWYQQVLKNEFKFLISFQNENVFDETGMPKERFSAKCLPNSPCSLEIQATKLEDSAVYFCASSWQGTGEKLFFGSGTQLSVL.